Listed here is a single T cell receptor beta chain. The data were taken from a study of blood T cell repertoires in COVID-19. Turning to the study itself: Samples of COVID-19 (acute and convalescent) were obtained from the United States, Italy and Spain.

Germline CDR1 and CDR2: SGHRS and YFSETQ. CDR3 length: 13 residues. V was clipped by 0 bases and J by 8 bases, with 8 bases between them. Clones were read by immunoSEQ multiplex PCR, and TCRdb kept only the in-frame ones, dropping some. The sample shows tens of thousands of clones, less than 90% of them seen only once. The chain employs TRBV5-1 and TRBJ1-4; D is undetermined. The TCR was taken from a human donor in a cohort sampled during active COVID-19. Input material: peripheral blood. The CDR3 here is CASSLEYEEKLFF. CDR3 DNA sequence: TGCGCCAGCAGCTTGGAGTATGAGGAAAAACTGTTTTTT.